This T cell receptor beta chain was identified in a study of blood T cell repertoires in COVID-19. Study information: Acute and convalescent COVID-19 samples came from the United States, Italy and Spain. PBMCs, B-cell-depleted T cells, or T cells were the source of the cDNA or gDNA that made up the material.

Source study methods: Counts of nucleated cells, estimated from reference gene primer amplification, were obtained. Profiling relied on immunoSEQ multiplex PCR, and the TCRdb table lists in-frame clones only, not all of them. V, J and clone size are taken as reported in that table, and D and trimming were inferred from the DNA itself. The profile covers about 65,000 clones, with approximately 93% appearing a single time and 2.5% to 3% taken by the ten largest. The CDR3 contains 14 residues. Trimming took 7 bases from V and 2 from J; bases not matched to a gene: 3. Germline values: CDR1 SGDLS, CDR2 YYNGEE.

The rearrangement links TRBV9 to TRBJ2-6, with 7 bases that match TRBD1. What was sequenced was peripheral blood. The sequence came from a man aged 65 to 79 with active COVID-19. CDR3: CASGTGAGANVLTF. Here the CDR3 DNA reads TGTGCCAGCGGTACAGGGGCTGGGGCCAACGTCCTGACTTTC.